Described below is a single TCR beta chain sequence and its context. Method: immunoSEQ multiplex PCR; TCRdb's copy keeps in-frame clones and lacks some. Of under 150,000 clones in the sample, about 85% are singletons; the top ten hold around 3.1%. The data were obtained in a study of blood T cell repertoires in COVID-19. Across the whole study: From T cells, B-cell-depleted T cells, or PBMCs came the material, which was cDNA or gDNA.

V was clipped by 4 bases and J by 7 bases, with 10 bases between them. Germline CDR1 reads MNHEY; CDR2 reads SVGEGT. This CDR3 has 12 amino acids. Sequences were obtained from peripheral blood. The V call is TRBV6-2 or TRBV6-3, the J call TRBJ1-2; possibly TRBD1 for D (6 bases). The sequence derives from a woman aged 40 to 49 with active or convalescent COVID-19. The CDR3 coding sequence is TGTGCCAGCAGTTCCGGACAGAGTGGCTACACCTTC. Protein product: CASSSGQSGYTF.